A selection of T cell receptor beta chains follows, all from one sample in a study of response to subunit inactivated influenza vaccine. TCRdb ran MiXCR on the RT-PCR reads and lists one entry per CDR3 protein. The top ten clones hold approximately 11% of a sample with about 780,000 distinct CDR3 sequences, around 18% of them seen once. This specimen consisted of PBMCs from blood, obtained around 5 days after vaccination. The receptors stem from a man aged 50-59 years who received an inactivated influenza vaccine. The CDR3 runs from the conserved cysteine through the conserved F or W. A D gene is named only where the DNA matches it firmly. The size field is filled for only some rows; it gives once, few, many or a size class.

j_gene: TRBJ2-1
d_gene: TRBD2
v_gene: TRBV4-2
abundance: .
CDR3nt: TGTGCCAGCAGCCAAGATCCTAGCGGGAGGGAGGTGTTCTTC
CDR3aa: CASSQDPSGREVFF

j_gene: TRBJ2-1
d_gene: .
v_gene: TRBV4-3
abundance: few
CDR3nt: TGCGCCAGCAGCCAAGAAAGCAGGGTGAGCTACAATGAGCAGTTCTTC
CDR3aa: CASSQESRVSYNEQFF

j_gene: TRBJ2-1
d_gene: TRBD2
v_gene: TRBV7-2
abundance: .
CDR3nt: TGTGCCAGCAGCTTTAGCGGGACCTCGTACAATGAGCAGTTCTTC
CDR3aa: CASSFSGTSYNEQFF

j_gene: TRBJ2-2
d_gene: .
v_gene: TRBV28
abundance: .
CDR3nt: TGTGCCAGCAGTTTACTCATACGACAGGGAGGTGGCGAGGAGCTGTTTTTT
CDR3aa: CASSLLIRQGGGEELFF

j_gene: TRBJ2-7
d_gene: .
v_gene: TRBV5-1
abundance: many
CDR3nt: TGCGCCAGCAGCTTTATAGACAGCGCTTCCTACGAGCAGTACTTC
CDR3aa: CASSFIDSASYEQYF

j_gene: TRBJ2-3
d_gene: TRBD2
v_gene: TRBV29-1
abundance: many
CDR3nt: TGCAGCGTGGCAAAACTAGCGGGATTTACGGATACGCAGTATTTT
CDR3aa: CSVAKLAGFTDTQYF

j_gene: TRBJ2-3
d_gene: .
v_gene: TRBV3-1
abundance: few
CDR3nt: TGTGCCAGCAGCCAAGATTCTCGAGATACGCAGTATTTT
CDR3aa: CASSQDSRDTQYF

j_gene: TRBJ2-3
d_gene: .
v_gene: TRBV20-1
abundance: .
CDR3nt: TGCAGTGCTAGAGGGTTCGTCTCTGCGGTTTTTAGCACAGATACGCAGTATTTT
CDR3aa: CSARGFVSAVFSTDTQYF

j_gene: TRBJ1-1
d_gene: .
v_gene: TRBV4-1
abundance: few
CDR3nt: TGCGCCAGCACCCGGTCGCGGGACCTGCACACTGAAGCTTTCTTT
CDR3aa: CASTRSRDLHTEAFF

j_gene: TRBJ2-4
d_gene: .
v_gene: TRBV12-3/TRBV12-4
abundance: few
CDR3nt: TGTGCCAGCAGTATACACAGACAGACTACCAAAAACATTCAGTACTTC
CDR3aa: CASSIHRQTTKNIQYF

j_gene: TRBJ2-5
d_gene: TRBD1
v_gene: TRBV7-9
abundance: .
CDR3nt: TGTGCCAGCAGCAACGGACAGGTCCCAGGGGAGACCCAGTACTTC
CDR3aa: CASSNGQVPGETQYF

j_gene: TRBJ1-1
d_gene: .
v_gene: TRBV18
abundance: few
CDR3nt: TGTGCCAGCTCACCAGTACAGGGCGCAGGGACTGAAGCTTTCTTT
CDR3aa: CASSPVQGAGTEAFF

j_gene: TRBJ2-7
d_gene: TRBD2
v_gene: TRBV4-1
abundance: .
CDR3nt: TGCGCCAGCAGCCAAGATAGAAGAGCGGGAAAGCTCTACGAGCAGTACTTC
CDR3aa: CASSQDRRAGKLYEQYF

j_gene: TRBJ2-2
d_gene: .
v_gene: TRBV20-1
abundance: few
CDR3nt: TGCAGTGGGTCGAACACCGGGGAGCTGTTTTTT
CDR3aa: CSGSNTGELFF

j_gene: TRBJ2-1
d_gene: .
v_gene: TRBV7-2
abundance: .
CDR3nt: TGTGCCAGCAGCTTAAGGCAGGAGCAGTTCTTC
CDR3aa: CASSLRQEQFF

j_gene: TRBJ2-1
d_gene: TRBD2
v_gene: TRBV20-1
abundance: .
CDR3nt: TGCAGTGCAAGACTAGCGGGGGGGCTAGATAATGAGCAGTTCTTC
CDR3aa: CSARLAGGLDNEQFF

j_gene: TRBJ1-2
d_gene: TRBD1
v_gene: TRBV25-1
abundance: few
CDR3nt: TGTGCCAGCAGTGAATCCGGGGACAGGGCTTCTGGTGGCTACACCTTC
CDR3aa: CASSESGDRASGGYTF

j_gene: TRBJ2-7
d_gene: .
v_gene: TRBV20-1
abundance: .
CDR3nt: TGCAGTACCCCCGGACTATCCTACGAGCAGTACTTC
CDR3aa: CSTPGLSYEQYF

j_gene: TRBJ2-5
d_gene: TRBD2
v_gene: TRBV20-1
abundance: .
CDR3nt: TGCAGTGCTAGAGAGGGACTAGCGGGACACCAAGAGACCCAGTACTTC
CDR3aa: CSAREGLAGHQETQYF

j_gene: TRBJ2-7
d_gene: .
v_gene: TRBV12-3/TRBV12-4
abundance: many
CDR3nt: TGTGCCAGCAGTTTAGCGTCCGACGAGCAGTACTTC
CDR3aa: CASSLASDEQYF

j_gene: TRBJ2-5
d_gene: .
v_gene: TRBV7-3
abundance: .
CDR3nt: TGTGCCAGCAGCTTAACGGGAGCGGCGCTAGAGACCCAGTACTTC
CDR3aa: CASSLTGAALETQYF

j_gene: TRBJ1-4
d_gene: .
v_gene: TRBV12-3/TRBV12-4
abundance: few
CDR3nt: TGTGCCAGCAGTCCCTTGGACCTCCCTTCTAATGAAAAACTGTTTTTT
CDR3aa: CASSPLDLPSNEKLFF

j_gene: TRBJ2-2
d_gene: TRBD1
v_gene: TRBV7-6
abundance: .
CDR3nt: TGTGCCAGCAGCCCGGGGGGACAGGGAGGCACCGGGGAGCTGTTTTTT
CDR3aa: CASSPGGQGGTGELFF